This record covers a single TCR beta chain. No antigen is known for it. The sample comes from a study of cytomegalovirus exposure and HLA in healthy donors. The study ran its PCR with 60 Vbeta and 13 Jbeta primers. The assay was immunoSEQ multiplex PCR, and TCRdb's table has in-frame clones only and misses some. This repertoire includes roughly 62,000 clones. Findings and limits, study-wide: Cytomegalovirus-associated TCR beta chains were listed, numbering 150 to 200. In an earlier analysis, about 87% or about 30%: the productive usage of most TCR beta V segments. Three chains linked to CMV were shown in vitro to be specific for CMV antigens. Most of the CMV-associated TCR beta chains (in a later analysis) appeared to be HLA-restricted.

CDR3 length: 12 amino acids. The V gene's germline CDR1 is MGHRA and CDR2 YSYEKL. Trimming removed 8 bases from V and 3 bases from J, with 8 bases in between. Sequences were obtained from PBMCs. The chain recombines TRBV4-1 with TRBJ2-1; D is perhaps TRBD1 (6 bases). The clonotype originates from a male donor in good health and CMV-seronegative. CDR3 sequence: CASRTVYNEQFF. Written as DNA, the CDR3 is TGCGCCAGCCGGACAGTCTACAATGAGCAGTTCTTC.